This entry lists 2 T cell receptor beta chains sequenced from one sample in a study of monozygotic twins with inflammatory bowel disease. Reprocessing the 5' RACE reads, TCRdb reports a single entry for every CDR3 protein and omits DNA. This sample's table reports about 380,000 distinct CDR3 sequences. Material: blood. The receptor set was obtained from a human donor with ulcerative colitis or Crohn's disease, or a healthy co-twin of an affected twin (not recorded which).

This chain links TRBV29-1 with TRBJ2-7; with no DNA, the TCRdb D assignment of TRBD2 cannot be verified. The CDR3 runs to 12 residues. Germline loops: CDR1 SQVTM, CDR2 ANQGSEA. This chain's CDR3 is CSVGLETYEQYF.

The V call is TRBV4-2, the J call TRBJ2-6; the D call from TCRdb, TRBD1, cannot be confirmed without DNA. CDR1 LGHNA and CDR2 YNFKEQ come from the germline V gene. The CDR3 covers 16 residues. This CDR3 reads CASSRAGQSGANVLTF.